These 3 T cell receptor beta chains were sequenced from one sample in a study of regulatory T cells in long-lasting Graves disease. The time point denotes: newly diagnosed GD, antithyroid drugs for less than 3 months. With RNA extracted from PBMCs as input, the TCR library was made. Assembly of TCR beta libraries relied on iRepertoire HTBI primers together with Arm-PCR of CDR3 regions. Using its own MiXCR run on the multiplex PCR reads, TCRdb lists one record per CDR3 protein. The data hold hundreds of thousands of distinct CDR3 sequences, with about 16% observed a single time. These records were also assigned to another study, of T cells in Graves' hyperthyroidism and ophthalmopathy.

This specimen was peripheral blood mononuclear cells (PBMCs), taken at new diagnosis, from a patient treated with antithyroid drugs. The receptors derive from a woman aged 35-65 years with Graves disease.

V usage is TRBV7-3 and J usage is TRBJ1-5; D is uncertain. Germline CDR1 is SGHTA and CDR2 is FQGTGA. Trimming took off 11 bases at V and 3 bases at J, with 20 bases between the two ends. The CDR3 runs 15 residues. DNA of the CDR3: TGTGCCTCTCCGCCACGGGGTAAGATCAATCAGCCCCAGCATTTT. Protein product: CASPPRGKINQPQHF.

Concerning this clonotype: It differs at one base from a far larger clone, so likely a read error. The conserved phenylalanine or tryptophan is not found at the CDR3 terminus, so this likely reflects a read error. V and J are TRBV11-3 and TRBJ2-1; D not resolved. Germline CDR1 SGHNT, CDR2 YENEEA. The CDR3 runs 16 residues. V shed 6 bases and J shed 3 bases, with 18 bases lying between them. CDR3 coding DNA: TGTGCCAGCAGTCACATAACTTACGACGGCTACAATGAGCAGTTCCTC. Translation gives CASSHITYDGYNEQFL.

This chain uses TRBV6-5 with TRBJ2-7; the match to TRBD2 covers 10 bases. Germline V gene data show CDR1 as MNHEY and CDR2 as SVGAGI. The CDR3 loop spans 16 amino acids. Trimming at V came to 2 bases and at J to 5 bases, leaving 9 bases not matched to a gene. CDR3 sequence reads: CASSYEVLGLANEQYF. The CDR3 nucleotides are TGTGCCAGCAGTTACGAGGTCCTGGGACTAGCGAACGAGCAGTACTTC.